This T cell receptor (beta chain) was captured in a study of cytotoxic CD8 clonotypes in ibrutinib-treated CLL. For the study at large: The authors obtained response samples at a median of approximately 12 months of treatment, range 6 to 36.

Concerning this clone: Its antigen remains unidentified.

Repertoires were generated with immunoSEQ multiplex PCR, while TCRdb's copy carries only in-frame clones and drops some. This table has 110,000 to 150,000 clones, about three quarters appearing once. This CDR3 has 13 residues. CDR1 is KGHSH, CDR2 LQKENI, per germline. The V segment lost 5 bases and the J segment 3 bases; nucleotides outside the gene matches: 4. Study observations and caveats: Treatment saw public clonotypes, which were uncommon, either contract or stay stable. Researchers report that baseline clonality outpaced age-matched healthy donors and tracked circulating CD8+ T-cell counts. Clonality increased at ibrutinib response and stayed stable in sustained remission. At progression, however, it fell back toward baseline.

The rearrangement uses TRBV18 and TRBJ2-7; 7 nucleotides match TRBD1. Sequencing was performed on PBMCs, taken after 24 months of ibrutinib treatment. The clonotype comes from a human donor with chronic lymphocytic leukemia. The CDR3 DNA reads TGTGCCAGCTCAAGTCGGGACAGCTACGAGCAGTACTTC. It encodes CASSSRDSYEQYF.